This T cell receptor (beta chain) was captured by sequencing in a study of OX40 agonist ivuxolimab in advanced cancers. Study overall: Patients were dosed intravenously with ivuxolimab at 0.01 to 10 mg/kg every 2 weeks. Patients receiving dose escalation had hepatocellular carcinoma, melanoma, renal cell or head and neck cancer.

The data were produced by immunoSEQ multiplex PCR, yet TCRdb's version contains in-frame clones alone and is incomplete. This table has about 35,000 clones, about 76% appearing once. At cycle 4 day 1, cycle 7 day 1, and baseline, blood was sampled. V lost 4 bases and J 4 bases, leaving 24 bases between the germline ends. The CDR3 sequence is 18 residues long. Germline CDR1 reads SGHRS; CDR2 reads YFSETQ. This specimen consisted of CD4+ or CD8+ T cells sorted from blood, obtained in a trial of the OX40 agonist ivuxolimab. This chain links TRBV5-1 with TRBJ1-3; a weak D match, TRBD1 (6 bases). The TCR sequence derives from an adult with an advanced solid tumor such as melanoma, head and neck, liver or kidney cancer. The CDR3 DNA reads TGCGCCAGCAGCGGATCCCCGCGATTACAGGGCGAGGGAAACACCATATATTTT. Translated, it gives CASSGSPRLQGEGNTIYF.